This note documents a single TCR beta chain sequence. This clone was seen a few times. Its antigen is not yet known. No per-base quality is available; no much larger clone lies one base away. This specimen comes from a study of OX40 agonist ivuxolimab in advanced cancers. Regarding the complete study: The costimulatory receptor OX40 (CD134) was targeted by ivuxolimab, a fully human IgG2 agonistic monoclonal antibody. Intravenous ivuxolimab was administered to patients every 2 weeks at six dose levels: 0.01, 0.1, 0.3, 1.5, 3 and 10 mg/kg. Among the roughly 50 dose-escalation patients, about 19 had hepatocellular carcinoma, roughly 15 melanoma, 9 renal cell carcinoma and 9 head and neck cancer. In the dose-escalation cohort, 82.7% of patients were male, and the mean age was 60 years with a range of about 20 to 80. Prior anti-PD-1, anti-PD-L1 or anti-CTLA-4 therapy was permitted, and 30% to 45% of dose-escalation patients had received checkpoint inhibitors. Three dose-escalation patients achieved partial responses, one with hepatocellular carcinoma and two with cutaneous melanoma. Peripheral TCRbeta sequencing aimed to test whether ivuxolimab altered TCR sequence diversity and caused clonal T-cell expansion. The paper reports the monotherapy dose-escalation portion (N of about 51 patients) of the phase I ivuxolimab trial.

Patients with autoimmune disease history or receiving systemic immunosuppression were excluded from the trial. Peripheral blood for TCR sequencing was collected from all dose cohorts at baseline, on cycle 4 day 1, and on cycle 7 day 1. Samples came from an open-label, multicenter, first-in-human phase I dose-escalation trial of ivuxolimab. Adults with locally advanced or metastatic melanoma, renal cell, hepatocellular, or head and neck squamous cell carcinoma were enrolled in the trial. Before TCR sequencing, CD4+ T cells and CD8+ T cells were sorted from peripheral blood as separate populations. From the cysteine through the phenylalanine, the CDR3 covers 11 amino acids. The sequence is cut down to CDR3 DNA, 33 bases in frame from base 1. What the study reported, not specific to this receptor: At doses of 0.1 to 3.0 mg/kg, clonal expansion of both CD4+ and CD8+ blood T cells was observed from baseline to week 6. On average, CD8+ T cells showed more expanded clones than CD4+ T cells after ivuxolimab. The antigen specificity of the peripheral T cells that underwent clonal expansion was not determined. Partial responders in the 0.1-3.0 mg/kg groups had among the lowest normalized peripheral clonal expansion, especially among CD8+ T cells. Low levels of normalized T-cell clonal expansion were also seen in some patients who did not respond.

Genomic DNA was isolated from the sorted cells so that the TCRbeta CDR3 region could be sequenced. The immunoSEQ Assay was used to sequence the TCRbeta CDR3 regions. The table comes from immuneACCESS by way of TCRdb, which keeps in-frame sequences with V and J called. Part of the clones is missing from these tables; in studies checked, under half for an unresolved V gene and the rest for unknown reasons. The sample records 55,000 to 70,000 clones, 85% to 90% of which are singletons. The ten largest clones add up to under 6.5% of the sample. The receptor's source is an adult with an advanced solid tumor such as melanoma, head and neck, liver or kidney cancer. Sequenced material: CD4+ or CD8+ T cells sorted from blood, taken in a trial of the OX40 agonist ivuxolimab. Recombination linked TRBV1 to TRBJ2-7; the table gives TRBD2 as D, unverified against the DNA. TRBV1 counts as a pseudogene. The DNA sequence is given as TGCACCCCGCCCGGGGTGAGGGAGCAGTACTTC. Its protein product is CTPPGVREQYF.